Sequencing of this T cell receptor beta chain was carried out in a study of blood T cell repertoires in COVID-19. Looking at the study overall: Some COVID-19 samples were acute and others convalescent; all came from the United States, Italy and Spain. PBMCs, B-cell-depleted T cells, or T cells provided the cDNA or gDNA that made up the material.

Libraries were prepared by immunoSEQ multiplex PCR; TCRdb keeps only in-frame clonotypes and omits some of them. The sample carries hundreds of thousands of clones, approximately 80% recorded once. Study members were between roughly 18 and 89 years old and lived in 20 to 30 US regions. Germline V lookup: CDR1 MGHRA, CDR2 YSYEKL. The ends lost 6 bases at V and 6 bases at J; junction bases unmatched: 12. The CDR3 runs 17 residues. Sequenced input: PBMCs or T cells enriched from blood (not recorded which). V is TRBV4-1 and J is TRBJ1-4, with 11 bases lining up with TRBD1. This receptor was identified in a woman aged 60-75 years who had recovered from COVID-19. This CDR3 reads CASSSWGWDRGDEKLFF. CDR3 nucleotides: TGCGCCAGCAGTTCATGGGGATGGGACAGGGGGGATGAAAAACTGTTTTTT.